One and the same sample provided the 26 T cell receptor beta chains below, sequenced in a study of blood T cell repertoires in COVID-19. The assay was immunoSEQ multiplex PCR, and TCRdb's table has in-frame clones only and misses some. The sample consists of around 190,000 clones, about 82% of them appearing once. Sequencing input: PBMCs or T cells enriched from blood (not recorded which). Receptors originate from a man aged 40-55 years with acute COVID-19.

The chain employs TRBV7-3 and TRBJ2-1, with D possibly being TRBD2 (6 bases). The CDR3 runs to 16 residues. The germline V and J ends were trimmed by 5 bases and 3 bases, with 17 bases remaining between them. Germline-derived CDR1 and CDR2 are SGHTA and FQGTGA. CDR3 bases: TGTGCCAGCAGCCCGACATTAGCGGAGTTCTACAATGAGCAGTTCTTC. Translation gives CASSPTLAEFYNEQFF.

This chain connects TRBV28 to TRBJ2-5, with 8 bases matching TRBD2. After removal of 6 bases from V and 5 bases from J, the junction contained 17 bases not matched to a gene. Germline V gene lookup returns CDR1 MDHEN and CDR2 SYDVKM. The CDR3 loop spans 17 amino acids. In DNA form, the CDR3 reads TGTGCCAGCAGCACGGCCTTGGGGGCGGGAGGTCGGGAGACCCAGTACTTC. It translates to CASSTALGAGGRETQYF. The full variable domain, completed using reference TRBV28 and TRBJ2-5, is DVKVTQSSRYLVKRTGEKVFLECVQDMDHENMFWYRQDPGLGLRLIYFSYDVKMKEKGDIPEGYSVSREKKERFSLILESASTNQTSMYLCASSTALGAGGRETQYFGPGTRLLVL.

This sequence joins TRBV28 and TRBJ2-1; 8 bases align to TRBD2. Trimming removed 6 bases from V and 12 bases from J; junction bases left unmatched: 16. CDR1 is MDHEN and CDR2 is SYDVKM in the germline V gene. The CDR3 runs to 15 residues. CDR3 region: CASRGVGLGVLGQFF. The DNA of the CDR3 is TGTGCCAGCAGGGGTGTGGGACTAGGGGTGTTGGGGCAGTTCTTC.

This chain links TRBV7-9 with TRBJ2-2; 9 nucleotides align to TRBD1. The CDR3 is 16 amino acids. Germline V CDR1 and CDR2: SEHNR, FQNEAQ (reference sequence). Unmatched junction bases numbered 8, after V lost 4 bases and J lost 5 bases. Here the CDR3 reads CASSSPGTGLTGELFF. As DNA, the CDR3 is TGTGCCAGCAGCTCTCCCGGGACAGGGCTAACCGGGGAGCTGTTTTTT.

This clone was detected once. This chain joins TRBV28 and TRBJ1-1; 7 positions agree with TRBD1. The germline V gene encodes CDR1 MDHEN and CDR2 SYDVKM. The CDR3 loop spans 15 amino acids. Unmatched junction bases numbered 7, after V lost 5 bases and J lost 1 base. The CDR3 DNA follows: TGTGCCAGCAGTCCGGGACAGAGAGAGAACACTGAAGCTTTCTTT. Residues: CASSPGQRENTEAFF.

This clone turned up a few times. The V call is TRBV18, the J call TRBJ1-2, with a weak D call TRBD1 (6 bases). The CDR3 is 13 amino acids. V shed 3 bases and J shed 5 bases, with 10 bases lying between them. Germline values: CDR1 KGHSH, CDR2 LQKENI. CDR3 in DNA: TGTGCCAGCTCACCGGACAGATATTATGGCTACACCTTC. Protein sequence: CASSPDRYYGYTF.

Written as DNA, the CDR3 is TGTGCCAGCAGCTTAGCCCCTGGGTCGGGAGGGTACGAGCAGTACTTC. Translating it yields CASSLAPGSGGYEQYF. This chain joins TRBV7-2 and TRBJ2-7; 8 positions agree with TRBD2. The V gene's germline CDR1 is SGHTA and CDR2 FQGNSA. The V segment lost 0 bases and the J segment 4 bases; nucleotides outside the gene matches: 8. The CDR3 has 16 amino acids. Full variable domain (missing parts from reference TRBV7-2 and TRBJ2-7): GAGVSQSPSNKVTEKGKDVELRCDPISGHTALYWYRQSLGQGLEFLIYFQGNSAPDKSGLPSDRFSAERTGGSVSTLTIQRTQQEDSAVYLCASSLAPGSGGYEQYFGPGTRLTVT.

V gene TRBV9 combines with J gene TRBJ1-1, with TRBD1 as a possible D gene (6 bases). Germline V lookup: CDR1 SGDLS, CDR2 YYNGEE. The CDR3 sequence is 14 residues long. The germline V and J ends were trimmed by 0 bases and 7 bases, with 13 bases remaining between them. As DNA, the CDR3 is TGTGCCAGCAGCGTAGTTCAGGGGCTAAGTGAAGCTTTCTTT. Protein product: CASSVVQGLSEAFF.

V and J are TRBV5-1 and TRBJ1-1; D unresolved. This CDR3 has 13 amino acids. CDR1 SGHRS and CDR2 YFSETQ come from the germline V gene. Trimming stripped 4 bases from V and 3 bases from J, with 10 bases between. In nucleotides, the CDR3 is TGCGCCAGCAGCGAAGCAAAAGACACTGAAGCTTTCTTT. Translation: CASSEAKDTEAFF.

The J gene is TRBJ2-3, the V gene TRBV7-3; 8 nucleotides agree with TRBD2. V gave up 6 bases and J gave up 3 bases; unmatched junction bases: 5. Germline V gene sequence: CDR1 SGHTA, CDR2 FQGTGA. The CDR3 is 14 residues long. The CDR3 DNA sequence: TGTGCCAGCAGTAGAAGCGGGAGTACAGATACGCAGTATTTT. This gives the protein CASSRSGSTDTQYF.

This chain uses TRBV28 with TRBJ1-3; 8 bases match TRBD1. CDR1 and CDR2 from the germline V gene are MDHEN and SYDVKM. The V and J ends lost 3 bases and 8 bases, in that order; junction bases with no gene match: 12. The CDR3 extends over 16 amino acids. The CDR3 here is CASSLLQGAMGYTIYF. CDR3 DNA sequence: TGTGCCAGCAGTTTGTTGCAGGGGGCCATGGGGTACACCATATATTTT.

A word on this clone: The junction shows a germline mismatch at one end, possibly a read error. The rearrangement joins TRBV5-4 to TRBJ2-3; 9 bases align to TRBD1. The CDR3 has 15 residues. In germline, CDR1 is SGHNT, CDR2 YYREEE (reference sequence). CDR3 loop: CASSGQGRGTGTQYF. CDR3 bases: TGTGCCAGCAGCGGACAGGGGAGAGGTACAGGTACGCAGTATTTT.

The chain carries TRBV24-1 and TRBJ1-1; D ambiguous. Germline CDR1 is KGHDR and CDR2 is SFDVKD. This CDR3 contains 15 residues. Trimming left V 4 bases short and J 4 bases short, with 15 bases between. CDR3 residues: CATSDADPRSTEAFF. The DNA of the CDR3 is TGTGCCACCAGTGACGCGGATCCGAGGAGCACTGAAGCTTTCTTT.

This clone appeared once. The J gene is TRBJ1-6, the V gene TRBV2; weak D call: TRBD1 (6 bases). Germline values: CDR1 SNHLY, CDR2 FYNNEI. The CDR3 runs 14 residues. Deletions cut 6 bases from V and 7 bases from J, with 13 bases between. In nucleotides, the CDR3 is TGTGCCAGCAGCTGGGACAACGCCAATTCACCCCTCCACTTT. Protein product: CASSWDNANSPLHF.

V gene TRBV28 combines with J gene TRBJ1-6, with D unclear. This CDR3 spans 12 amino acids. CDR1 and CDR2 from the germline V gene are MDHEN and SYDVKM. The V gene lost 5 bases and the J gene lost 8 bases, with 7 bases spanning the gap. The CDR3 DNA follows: TGTGCCAGCAGTCGACGGGATTCACCCCTCCACTTT. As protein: CASSRRDSPLHF.

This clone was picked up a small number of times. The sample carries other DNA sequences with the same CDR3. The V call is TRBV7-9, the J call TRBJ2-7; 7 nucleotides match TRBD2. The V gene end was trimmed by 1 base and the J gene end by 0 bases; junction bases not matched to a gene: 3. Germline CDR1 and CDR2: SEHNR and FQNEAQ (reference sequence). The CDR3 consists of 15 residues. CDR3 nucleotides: TGTGCCAGCAGCTTAGGCGGGGGAAGCTCCTACGAGCAGTACTTC. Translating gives CASSLGGGSSYEQYF. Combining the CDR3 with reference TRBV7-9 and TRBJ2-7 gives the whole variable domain DTGVSQNPRHKITKRGQNVTFRCDPISEHNRLYWYRQTLGQGPEFLTYFQNEAQLEKSRLLSDRFSAERPKGSFSTLEIQRTEQGDSAMYLCASSLGGGSSYEQYFGPGTRLTVT.

Here the CDR3 reads CASSSYGTGGIDSPLHF. The CDR3 nucleotides are TGTGCCAGCAGTTCGTACGGGACAGGAGGAATTGATTCACCCCTCCACTTT. The chain joins TRBV28 to TRBJ1-6, with 8 positions matching TRBD1. V shed 4 bases and J 8 bases; nucleotides not matched to a gene: 13. The CDR3 runs to 17 residues. Germline V gives CDR1 MDHEN, CDR2 SYDVKM.

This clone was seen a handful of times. CDR3 DNA: TGTGCCAGCAGCTTGAGCGGCGGCGGGGTGAACACTGAAGCTTTCTTT. Translated, it gives CASSLSGGGVNTEAFF. This sequence joins TRBV7-3 and TRBJ1-1; D unclear. The CDR3 covers 16 residues. Trimming cost V 3 bases and J 0 bases, with 14 bases left between them. CDR1 is SGHTA and CDR2 is FQGTGA in the germline V gene. Combining the CDR3 with reference TRBV7-3 and TRBJ1-1 gives the whole variable domain GAGVSQTPSNKVTEKGKYVELRCDPISGHTALYWYRQSLGQGPEFLIYFQGTGAADDSGLPNDRFFAVRPEGSVSTLKIQRTERGDSAVYLCASSLSGGGVNTEAFFGQGTRLTVV.

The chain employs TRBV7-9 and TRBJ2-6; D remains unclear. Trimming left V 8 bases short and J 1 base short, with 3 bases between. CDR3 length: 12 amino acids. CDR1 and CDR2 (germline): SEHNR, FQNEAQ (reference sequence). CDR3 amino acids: CASESGANVLTF. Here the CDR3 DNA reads TGTGCCAGCGAGTCTGGGGCCAACGTCCTGACTTTC.

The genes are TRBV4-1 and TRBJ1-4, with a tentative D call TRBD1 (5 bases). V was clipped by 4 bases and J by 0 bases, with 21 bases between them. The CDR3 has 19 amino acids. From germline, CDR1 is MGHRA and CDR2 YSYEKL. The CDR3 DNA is TGCGCCAGCAGCCCAGGGCTTCCCACCACTCCTGCAACTAATGAAAAACTGTTTTTT. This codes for CASSPGLPTTPATNEKLFF.

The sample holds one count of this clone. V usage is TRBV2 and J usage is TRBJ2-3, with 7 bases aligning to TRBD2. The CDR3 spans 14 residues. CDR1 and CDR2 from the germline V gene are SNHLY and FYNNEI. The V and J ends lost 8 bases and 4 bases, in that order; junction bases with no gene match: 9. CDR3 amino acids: CASHSGLGADTQYF. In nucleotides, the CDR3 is TGTGCCAGCCACAGCGGACTAGGGGCAGATACGCAGTATTTT.

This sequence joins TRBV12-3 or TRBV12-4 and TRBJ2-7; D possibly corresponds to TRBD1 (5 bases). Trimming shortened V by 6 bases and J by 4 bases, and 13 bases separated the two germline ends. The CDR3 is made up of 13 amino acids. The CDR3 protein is CASRDQGPYEQYF. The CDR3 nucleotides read TGTGCCAGCAGGGACCAGGGCCCATACGAGCAGTACTTC.

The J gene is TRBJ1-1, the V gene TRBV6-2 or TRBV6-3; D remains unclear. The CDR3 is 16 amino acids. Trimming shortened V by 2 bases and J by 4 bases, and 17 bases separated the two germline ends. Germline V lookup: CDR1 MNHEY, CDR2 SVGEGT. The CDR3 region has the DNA TGTGCCAGCAGTTACACGCAGGTGCTGGTCGGCACTGAAGCTTTCTTT. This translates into CASSYTQVLVGTEAFF.

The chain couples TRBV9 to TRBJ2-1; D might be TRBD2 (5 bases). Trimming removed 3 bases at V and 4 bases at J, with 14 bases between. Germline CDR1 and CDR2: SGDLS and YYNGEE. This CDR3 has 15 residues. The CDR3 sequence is CASSGGTGGYNEQFF. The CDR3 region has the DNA TGTGCCAGCAGCGGGGGTACGGGCGGGTACAATGAGCAGTTCTTC.

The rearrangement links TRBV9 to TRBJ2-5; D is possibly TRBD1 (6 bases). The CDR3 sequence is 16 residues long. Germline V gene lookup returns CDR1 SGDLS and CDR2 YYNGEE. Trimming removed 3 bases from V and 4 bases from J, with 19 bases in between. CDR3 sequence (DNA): TGTGCCAGCAGCGCTCAATCCCACAGGGCCCGAGAGACCCAGTACTTC. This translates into CASSAQSHRARETQYF.

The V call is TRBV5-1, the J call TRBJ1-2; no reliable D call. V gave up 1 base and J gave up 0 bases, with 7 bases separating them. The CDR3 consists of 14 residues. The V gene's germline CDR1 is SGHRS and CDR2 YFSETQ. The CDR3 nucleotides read TGCGCCAGCAGCTTGATGTCTTCTAACTATGGCTACACCTTC. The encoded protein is CASSLMSSNYGYTF.